The 21 T cell receptor beta chains in this list originate from one sample, sequenced in a study of blood T cells in healthy people across ages. Then a second PCR, running about 7 to 11 cycles, was carried out with a sample-barcoded 5' primer and a J-beta primer mix. TCRdb processed the 5' RACE reads anew with MiXCR; each CDR3 protein has one entry. This sample has approximately 730,000 distinct CDR3 sequences, with 43% found just once. Sequenced input: blood. These receptor sequences come from an older woman in good health.

The table lists this clonotype with many counts. The rearrangement joins TRBV7-2 to TRBJ2-7, with D possibly TRBD1 on 5 matching bases. Germline V gene sequence: CDR1 SGHTA, CDR2 FQGNSA. This CDR3 comprises 15 residues. The V end lost 5 bases, the J end lost 5 bases, and 19 bases lay between the germline ends. CDR3 nucleotides: TGTGCCAGCAGCCCCCGGACACCCACGGTCCACGAGCAGTACTTC. Translation gives CASSPRTPTVHEQYF. The variable domain in full, with the rest retrieved from reference TRBV7-2 and TRBJ2-7, is GAGVSQSPSNKVTEKGKDVELRCDPISGHTALYWYRQSLGQGLEFLIYFQGNSAPDKSGLPSDRFSAERTGGSVSTLTIQRTQQEDSAVYLCASSPRTPTVHEQYFGPGTRLTVT.

Within the sample, this clonotype is hyperexpanded (1% or more). The V and J genes are TRBV30 and TRBJ2-4; a possible D gene is TRBD2 (6 bases). The CDR3 is 16 amino acids. V dropped 0 bases and J dropped 8 bases, with 20 bases sitting between them. Germline assignment: CDR1 GTSNPN and CDR2 SVGIG (reference sequence). The CDR3 sequence is CAWSVLSGGDGDIQYF. CDR3 DNA sequence: TGTGCCTGGAGTGTACTCAGTGGAGGGGATGGCGACATTCAGTACTTC.

This clonotype has at least ten counts. This rearrangement joins TRBV7-2 to TRBJ2-7; 11 bases agree with TRBD2. Trimming took 4 bases from V and 7 from J; bases not matched to a gene: 6. CDR1 is SGHTA, CDR2 FQGNSA, per germline. The CDR3 consists of 14 residues. As DNA, the CDR3 is TGTGCCAGCAGCTACGGGACTAGCGGTTTGGAGCAGTACTTC. Translating gives CASSYGTSGLEQYF.

The chain recombines TRBV9 with TRBJ1-2; 9 bases are a match to TRBD1. The CDR3 covers 15 residues. The V segment lost 6 bases and the J segment 5 bases; nucleotides outside the gene matches: 11. Germline values: CDR1 SGDLS, CDR2 YYNGEE. CDR3: CASNAGQGLGYGYTF. The CDR3 nucleotides are TGTGCCAGCAACGCGGGACAGGGACTGGGGTATGGCTACACCTTC.

The genes are TRBV18 and TRBJ2-4; 9 bases agree with TRBD2. The assigned J gene may be wrong: the sequence end matches TRBJ2-5 better. The germline CDR1 and CDR2 sequences are KGHSH and LQKENI. The CDR3 has 16 residues. DNA of the CDR3: TGTGCCAGCTCGTTGTCTTCTAGCGGGACTTTCGAGACCCAGTACTTC. Translated: CASSLSSSGTFETQYF.

This chain joins TRBV18 and TRBJ2-3; D may be TRBD2 (6 bases). The CDR3 totals 13 residues. V lost 3 bases to trimming and J lost 14 bases, with 18 bases between them. Germline V gene sequence: CDR1 KGHSH, CDR2 LQKENI. The CDR3 DNA is TGTGCCAGCTCACCGCGACTAGACCGGGGTTGGTATTTT. It encodes CASSPRLDRGWYF.

This sequence joins TRBV6-1 and TRBJ2-5; tentatively, D is TRBD2 (7 bases). The V gene lost 5 bases and the J gene lost 11 bases, with 30 bases spanning the gap. Per germline, CDR1 MNHNS and CDR2 SASEGT. This CDR3 contains 17 residues. CDR3 in DNA: TGTGCCAGCAGTCTGGAAGCCTTGGGGGGGGCTTACAATGAGCAGTACTTC. It specifies CASSLEALGGAYNEQYF.

Only a few counts were recorded for this clonotype. This rearrangement joins TRBV20-1 to TRBJ1-5, with TRBD1 matching over 7 bases. From germline, CDR1 is DFQATT and CDR2 SNEGSKA (reference sequence). This CDR3 is built from 13 residues. V shed 5 bases, J shed 3 bases, and the junction held 4 bases outside the gene matches. CDR3: CSALDRVNQPQHF. Written as DNA, the CDR3 is TGCAGTGCTCTTGACAGGGTCAATCAGCCCCAGCATTTT.

This clonotype was seen a handful of times. V gene TRBV7-9 combines with J gene TRBJ2-4; 7 bases are shared with TRBD1. V shed 5 bases, J shed 1 base, and the junction held 14 bases outside the gene matches. This CDR3 comprises 18 residues. In germline, CDR1 is SEHNR, CDR2 FQNEAQ (reference sequence). The CDR3 protein is CASSPTGVRDLAKNIQYF. The CDR3, as DNA: TGTGCCAGCAGCCCCACAGGGGTCAGGGATTTGGCCAAAAACATTCAGTACTTC.

The chain is built from TRBV14 and TRBJ2-1; D call uncertain. V was trimmed by 1 base and J by 5 bases, leaving 12 bases between them. Germline CDR1 SGHDN, CDR2 FVKESK. The CDR3 contains 15 residues. The CDR3 here is CASSQGLGKNNEQFF. DNA of the CDR3: TGTGCCAGCAGCCAAGGTTTGGGCAAAAACAATGAGCAGTTCTTC.

The rearrangement uses TRBV9 and TRBJ1-1, with D maybe TRBD1 (6 bases). The V gene's germline CDR1 is SGDLS and CDR2 YYNGEE. V dropped 4 bases and J dropped 4 bases, with 11 bases sitting between them. The CDR3 is 13 residues long. In DNA form, the CDR3 reads TGTGCCAGCAGCCGCGGACAGCCCACTGAAGCTTTCTTT. Its translation: CASSRGQPTEAFF.

This clonotype was seen only a few times. A much larger clone lies a single base off, so this may be a read error. In nucleotides, the CDR3 is TGCAGTGCTAGAGATTATGGACAGGGGGCTTACACCTTC. It is translated as CSARDYGQGAYTF. This chain links TRBV20-1 with TRBJ1-2; 11 bases fit TRBD1. The V gene's germline CDR1 is DFQATT and CDR2 SNEGSKA (reference sequence). The CDR3 totals 13 residues. Trimming removed 0 bases from V and 11 bases from J; junction bases left unmatched: 5.

The chain employs TRBV20-1 and TRBJ1-1; TRBD1 matches 9 bases. This CDR3 has 15 residues. The V gene's germline CDR1 is DFQATT and CDR2 SNEGSKA (reference sequence). J was trimmed by 4 bases and V by 7 bases; bases with no gene match: 13. CDR3 protein: CSVPTPGDRATEAFF. In DNA form, the CDR3 reads TGCAGTGTACCCACTCCTGGGGACAGGGCCACTGAAGCTTTCTTT.

This clonotype was detected only a few times. This chain connects TRBV7-2 to TRBJ1-5, with 7 nucleotides matching TRBD1. Germline-derived CDR1 and CDR2 are SGHTA and FQGNSA. CDR3 length: 14 amino acids. V was clipped by 5 bases and J by 5 bases; unmatched bases: 6. The DNA of the CDR3 is TGTGCCAGCAGCCCGGGACAGCTTGATCAGCCCCAGCATTTT. It specifies CASSPGQLDQPQHF.

V is TRBV5-1 and J is TRBJ2-1; TRBD2 matches at 16 bases. The CDR3 has 16 amino acids. Unmatched junction bases numbered 13, after V lost 4 bases and J lost 15 bases. Germline loops: CDR1 SGHRS, CDR2 YFSETQ. For the CDR3, the DNA is TGCGCCAGCAGCCGCGAGGGGACTAGCGGGGGGGATACTCTGTTCTTC. Translation gives CASSREGTSGGDTLFF.

V usage is TRBV9 and J usage is TRBJ1-1, with 9 bases fitting TRBD1. Looked up from germline, CDR1 is SGDLS and CDR2 is YYNGEE. The CDR3 is 15 residues long. The V gene end was trimmed by 4 bases and the J gene end by 4 bases; junction bases not matched to a gene: 8. DNA of the CDR3: TGTGCCAGCAGCCCATGGACAGGGGCGAGCACTGAAGCTTTCTTT. Its translation: CASSPWTGASTEAFF.

This clonotype was counted a few times. The chain is built from TRBV14 and TRBJ2-3; D remains ambiguous. The CDR3 consists of 14 residues. Trimming took off 6 bases at V and 4 bases at J, with 14 bases between the two ends. Germline CDR1 is SGHDN and CDR2 is FVKESK. The DNA of the CDR3 is TGTGCCAGCAGTCCCGGCAGCAACGCAGATACGCAGTATTTT. Translation gives CASSPGSNADTQYF.

This clonotype was seen only a few times. The chain links TRBV20-1 to TRBJ2-7; the D is unclear. The V gene lost 6 bases and the J gene lost 7 bases, with 10 bases spanning the gap. This CDR3 has 10 residues. CDR1 and CDR2 (germline): DFQATT, SNEGSKA (reference sequence). The CDR3 region has the DNA TGCAGTGCGGTACTACGAGAGCAGTACTTC. This translates into CSAVLREQYF.

As regards this clonotype: A read error may explain this, as a much larger clone is one base away. DNA of the CDR3: TGTGCCATCAGTGAGCGGGGAACCGAGAGCTCCTACGAGCGGTACTTC. Protein product: CAISERGTESSYERYF. The chain links TRBV10-3 to TRBJ2-7; D is possibly TRBD2 (5 bases). Germline CDR1 is ENHRY and CDR2 is SYGVKD. This CDR3 has 16 residues.

This chain links TRBV7-2 with TRBJ1-6; unclear D gene. The CDR3 contains 13 residues. CDR1 SGHTA and CDR2 FQGNSA come from the germline V gene. V lost 1 base, J lost 8 bases, and 6 bases lay in between. CDR3 loop: CASSLEAYSPLHF. The CDR3 region has the DNA TGTGCCAGCAGCTTAGAAGCCTATTCACCCCTCCACTTT.

This chain joins TRBV24-1 and TRBJ2-5; D is ambiguous. The V end lost 1 base, the J end lost 1 base, and 6 bases lay between the germline ends. The CDR3 length is 14 residues. CDR1 and CDR2 (germline): KGHDR, SFDVKD. The CDR3 is CATSDFGSQETQYF. CDR3 DNA: TGTGCCACCAGTGATTTTGGCAGCCAAGAGACCCAGTACTTC.